This T cell receptor (beta chain) is drawn from a study of T cells in Graves' hyperthyroidism and ophthalmopathy. Study-wide points: Clonotypes that were expanded in thyroid above 0.001 mostly appeared in blood too. The model predicted ophthalmopathy a median approximately seven months before onset.

V was clipped by 6 bases and J by 7 bases; unmatched bases: 4. In germline, CDR1 is MNHEY, CDR2 SVGEGT. The CDR3 length is 12 residues. Under 3 months was the duration of disease in ophthalmopathy patients, who also had a Clinical Activity Score of at least 3 and a NOSPECS grade of at least 4. Fresh peripheral blood, 9.5 to 10 ml of it, supplied the PBMCs. Amplified TCR beta CDR3 regions came from RNA transcripts. The HTBI primer set served for first-round RT-PCR of the TCR CDR3. In TCRdb, the multiplex PCR reads were re-called with MiXCR into one record per CDR3 protein. The sample yields fewer than 450,000 distinct CDR3 sequences, less than 20% seen once. This clonotype was seen repeatedly, ten times or more. Antigen: not known.

This chain connects TRBV6-2 or TRBV6-3 to TRBJ2-7, with 9 bases that match TRBD1. This sequence was found in a man aged 18 to 29 with Graves' ophthalmopathy. The sample taken for sequencing was blood. The CDR3 nucleotides are TGTGCCAGCAGACAGGGGGCGAGGGAGCAGTACTTC. It codes for CASRQGAREQYF.